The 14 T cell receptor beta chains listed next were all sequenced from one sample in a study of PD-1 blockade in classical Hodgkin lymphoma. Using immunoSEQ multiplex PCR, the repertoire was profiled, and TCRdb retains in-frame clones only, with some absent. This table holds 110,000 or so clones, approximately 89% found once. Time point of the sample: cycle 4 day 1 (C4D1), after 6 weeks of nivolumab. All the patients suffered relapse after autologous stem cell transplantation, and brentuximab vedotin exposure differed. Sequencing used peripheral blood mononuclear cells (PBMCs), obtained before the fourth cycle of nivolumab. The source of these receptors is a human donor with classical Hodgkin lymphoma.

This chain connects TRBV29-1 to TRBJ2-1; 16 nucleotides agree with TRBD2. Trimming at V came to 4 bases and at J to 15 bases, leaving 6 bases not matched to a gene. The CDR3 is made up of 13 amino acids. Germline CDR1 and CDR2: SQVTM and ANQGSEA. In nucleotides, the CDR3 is TGCAGCGTTGGAGGGACTAGCGGGAGGGGGGTGTTCTTC. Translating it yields CSVGGTSGRGVFF.

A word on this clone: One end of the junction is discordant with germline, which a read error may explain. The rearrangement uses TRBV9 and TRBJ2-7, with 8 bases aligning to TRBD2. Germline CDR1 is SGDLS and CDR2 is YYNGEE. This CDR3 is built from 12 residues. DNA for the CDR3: TGTGCCAGCAGCGGACAAGCGGGAGATACGGTATTC. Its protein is CASSGQAGDTVF.

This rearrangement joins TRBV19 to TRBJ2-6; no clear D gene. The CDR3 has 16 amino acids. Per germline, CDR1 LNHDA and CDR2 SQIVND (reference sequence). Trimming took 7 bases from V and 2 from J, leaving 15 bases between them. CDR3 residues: CASTDIWGTGANVLTF. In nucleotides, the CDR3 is TGTGCCAGTACCGACATATGGGGAACTGGGGCCAACGTCCTGACTTTC.

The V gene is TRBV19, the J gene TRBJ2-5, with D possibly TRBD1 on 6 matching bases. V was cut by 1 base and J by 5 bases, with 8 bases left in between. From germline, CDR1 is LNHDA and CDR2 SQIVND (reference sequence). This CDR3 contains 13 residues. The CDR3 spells CASSIGGHETQYF. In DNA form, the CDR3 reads TGTGCCAGTAGTATAGGGGGGCATGAGACCCAGTACTTC.

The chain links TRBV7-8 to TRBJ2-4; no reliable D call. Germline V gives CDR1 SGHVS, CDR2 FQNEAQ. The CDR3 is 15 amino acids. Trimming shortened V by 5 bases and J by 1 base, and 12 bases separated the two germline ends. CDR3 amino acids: CASSNVGRAKNIQYF. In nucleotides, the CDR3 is TGTGCCAGCAGCAACGTTGGGCGGGCCAAAAACATTCAGTACTTC.

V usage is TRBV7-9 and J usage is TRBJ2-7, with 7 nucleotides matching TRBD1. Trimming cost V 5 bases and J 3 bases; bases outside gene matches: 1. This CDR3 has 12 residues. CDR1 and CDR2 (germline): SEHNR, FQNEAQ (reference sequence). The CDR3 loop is CASSRQGYEQYF. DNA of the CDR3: TGTGCCAGCAGCCGACAGGGCTACGAGCAGTACTTC.

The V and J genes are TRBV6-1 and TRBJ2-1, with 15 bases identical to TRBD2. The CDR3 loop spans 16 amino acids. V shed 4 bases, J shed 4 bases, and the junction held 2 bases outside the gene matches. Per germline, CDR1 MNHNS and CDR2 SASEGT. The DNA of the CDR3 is TGTGCCAGCAGTGGGGGACTAGCGGGAGGTTACAATGAGCAGTTCTTC. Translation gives CASSGGLAGGYNEQFF.

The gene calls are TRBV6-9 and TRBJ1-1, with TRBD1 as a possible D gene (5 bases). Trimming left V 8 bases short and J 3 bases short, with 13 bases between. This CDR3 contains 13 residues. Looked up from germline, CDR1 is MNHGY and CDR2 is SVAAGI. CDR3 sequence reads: CASQGFVHTEAFF. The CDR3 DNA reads TGTGCCAGCCAGGGCTTTGTGCACACTGAAGCTTTCTTT.

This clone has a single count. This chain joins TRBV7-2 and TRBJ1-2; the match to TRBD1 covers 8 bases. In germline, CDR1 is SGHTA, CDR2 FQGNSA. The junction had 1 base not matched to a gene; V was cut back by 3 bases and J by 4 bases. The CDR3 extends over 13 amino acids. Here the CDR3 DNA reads TGTGCCAGCAGCTTTGGGACAGGCTATGGCTACACCTTC. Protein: CASSFGTGYGYTF.

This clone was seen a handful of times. In nucleotides, the CDR3 is TGTGCCAGCAGTTACAGAACTAGCGGGAATGAGCAGTTCTTC. This translates into CASSYRTSGNEQFF. This chain links TRBV6-5 with TRBJ2-1; 9 nucleotides agree with TRBD2. J was trimmed by 7 bases and V by 2 bases; bases with no gene match: 3. CDR1 and CDR2 (germline): MNHEY, SVGAGI. This CDR3 region has 14 residues.

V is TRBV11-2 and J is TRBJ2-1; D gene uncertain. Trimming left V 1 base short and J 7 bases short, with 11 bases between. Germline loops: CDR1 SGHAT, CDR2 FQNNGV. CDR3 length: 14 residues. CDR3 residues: CASSLASQINEQFF. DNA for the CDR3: TGTGCCAGCAGCTTAGCCTCCCAGATTAATGAGCAGTTCTTC. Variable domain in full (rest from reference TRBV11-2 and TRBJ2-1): EAGVAQSPRYKIIEKRQSVAFWCNPISGHATLYWYQQILGQGPKLLIQFQNNGVVDDSQLPKDRFSAERLKGVDSTLKIQPAKLEDSAVYLCASSLASQINEQFFGPGTRLTVL.

The CDR3 DNA reads TGCGCCAGCAGCCAAGTTCCAGGGCATGAGCAGTTCTTC. Amino acids: CASSQVPGHEQFF. V and J are TRBV4-3 and TRBJ2-1; D possibly corresponds to TRBD1 (5 bases). Per germline, CDR1 LGHNA and CDR2 YSLEER. This CDR3 contains 13 residues. V was shortened by 1 base and J by 8 bases, with 9 bases between the two germline ends.

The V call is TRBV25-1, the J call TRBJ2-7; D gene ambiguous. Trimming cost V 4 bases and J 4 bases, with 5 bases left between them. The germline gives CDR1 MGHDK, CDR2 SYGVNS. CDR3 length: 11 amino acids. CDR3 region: CASSVLYEQYF. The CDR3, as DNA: TGTGCCAGCAGTGTCCTATACGAGCAGTACTTC.

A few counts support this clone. The CDR3 coding sequence is TGTGCCAGCAGTGCACGACAGGAATCGGGAGGCTACACCTTC. Its protein is CASSARQESGGYTF. The chain employs TRBV28 and TRBJ1-2, with TRBD1 as a possible D gene (6 bases). This CDR3 region has 14 residues. The V end was cut by 5 bases, the J end by 8 bases, with 18 bases between. The germline V gene has CDR1 MDHEN and CDR2 SYDVKM.